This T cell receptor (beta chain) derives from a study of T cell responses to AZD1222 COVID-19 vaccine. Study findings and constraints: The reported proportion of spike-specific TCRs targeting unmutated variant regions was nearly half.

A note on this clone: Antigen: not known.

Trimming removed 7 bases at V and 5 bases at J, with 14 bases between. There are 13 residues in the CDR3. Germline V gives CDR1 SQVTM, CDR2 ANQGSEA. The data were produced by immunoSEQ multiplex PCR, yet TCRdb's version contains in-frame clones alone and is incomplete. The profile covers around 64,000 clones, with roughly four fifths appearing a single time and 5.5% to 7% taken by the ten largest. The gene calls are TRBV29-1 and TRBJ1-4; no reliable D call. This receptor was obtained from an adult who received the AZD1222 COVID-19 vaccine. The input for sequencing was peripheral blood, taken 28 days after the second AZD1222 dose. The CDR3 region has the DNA TGCAGCGGAGCACCCGGGAGAAATGAAAAACTGTTTTTT. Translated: CSGAPGRNEKLFF.